The rows below give T cell receptor beta chains drawn from one sample of a study of shared clonotypes between healthy human individuals. Only in-frame clones appear in the TCRdb table, and some are missing; sequencing was by immunoSEQ multiplex PCR. This sample has fewer than 1.6 million clones, with around 98.5% found just once. The specimen was naive CD4+ T cells sorted from blood. These receptors all come from a man younger than 40 in good health. CDR3s include the opening cysteine and the closing phenylalanine or tryptophan. D genes are given only for firm matches. Not all rows give a size; the values are once, few, many and, for expanded clones, a class.

clone size	D gene	V gene	J gene	CDR3 DNA	CDR3 protein
once	-	TRBV2	TRBJ2-7	TGTGCCAGCAGTATTGCGGACGCAACCTACGAGCAGTACTTC	CASSIADATYEQYF
-	-	TRBV19	TRBJ2-1	TGTGCCAGTAAGGGTGGGCAGTGGCTGTACAATGAGCAGTTCTTC	CASKGGQWLYNEQFF
once	TRBD2	TRBV18	TRBJ2-3	TGTGCCAGCTCACCATTTGGACTAGCGGTCGGCACAGATACGCAGTATTTT	CASSPFGLAVGTDTQYF
-	-	TRBV14	TRBJ2-6	TGTGCCAGCACCCCAGGGATCTGGTCTGGGGCCAACGTCCTGACTTTC	CASTPGIWSGANVLTF
-	-	TRBV19	TRBJ1-2	TGTGCCAGTAGTATAAAGGGCAACTATGGCTACACCTTC	CASSIKGNYGYTF
-	TRBD1	TRBV7-8	TRBJ1-1	TGTGCCAGCAGCTTAGACAGGGGTTCTGAAGCTTTCTTT	CASSLDRGSEAFF
-	TRBD1	TRBV9	TRBJ2-2	TGTGCCAGCAGCGCTCTGCAGACCACAGGGGGCTTAACCGGGGAGCTGTTTTTT	CASSALQTTGGLTGELFF
-	-	TRBV9	TRBJ2-7	TGTGCCAGCAGCCCCCGACCGCTGGCTACCTACGAGCAGTACTTC	CASSPRPLATYEQYF
-	-	TRBV14	TRBJ1-2	TGTGCCAGCAGCCAAGTCCCGGATGGCTACACCTTC	CASSQVPDGYTF
-	-	TRBV6-6	TRBJ2-3	TGTGCCAGCAAGCCTAGAAGGCGCACAGATACGCAGTATTTT	CASKPRRRTDTQYF